A single sample is the source of the 14 T cell receptor beta chains below, sequenced in a study of cytomegalovirus exposure and HLA in healthy donors. Generated by immunoSEQ multiplex PCR, the TCRdb table keeps only in-frame clones and is missing some. Altogether tens of thousands of clones are present, 95% to 98% being singletons, with the ten largest covering 1.5% to 2%. The sample consisted of PBMCs. These receptors originate from a young woman in good health and CMV-seropositive.

The chain joins TRBV28 to TRBJ2-7, with TRBD1 identical over 9 bases. CDR1 and CDR2 from the germline V gene are MDHEN and SYDVKM. With 3 bases clipped from V and 2 bases from J, the junction kept 2 bases outside the gene matches. This CDR3 comprises 14 residues. CDR3 sequence reads: CASSFRDRAYEQYF. The CDR3, as DNA: TGTGCCAGCAGTTTCCGGGACAGGGCCTACGAGCAGTACTTC.

J is TRBJ2-5 and V is TRBV28; D might be TRBD2 (6 bases). Germline V gene sequence: CDR1 MDHEN, CDR2 SYDVKM. The V and J ends lost 1 base and 5 bases respectively, with 8 bases between them. There are 13 residues in the CDR3. The CDR3 DNA reads as TGTGCCAGCAGTTTATCGGGGAGGGAGACCCAGTACTTC. This encodes CASSLSGRETQYF.

The chain has TRBV6-1 and TRBJ2-5; TRBD2 agrees at 8 bases. The assigned J gene may be wrong: the sequence end matches TRBJ2-7 better. Per germline, CDR1 MNHNS and CDR2 SASEGT. The CDR3 totals 13 residues. For the CDR3, the DNA is TGTGCCAGCAGTGCAGCGGGAGTCTACGAGCAGTACTTC. It codes for CASSAAGVYEQYF.

The genes are TRBV27 and TRBJ1-2, with D possibly being TRBD1 (5 bases). Germline V gene data show CDR1 as MNHEY and CDR2 as SMNVEV (reference sequence). V was clipped by 6 bases and J by 8 bases, with 19 bases between them. This CDR3 comprises 14 residues. The CDR3 nucleotides are TGTGCCAGCAGCCTCTCGGGACTGTCGGGGGGCTACACCTTC. It yields the protein CASSLSGLSGGYTF.

This chain links TRBV28 with TRBJ2-7, with 7 bases identical to TRBD1. Germline CDR1 and CDR2: MDHEN and SYDVKM. The CDR3 has 10 residues. V shed 8 bases, J shed 9 bases, and the junction held 4 bases outside the gene matches. The CDR3 sequence is CASGQAGQYF. The CDR3 bases are TGTGCCAGCGGACAGGCGGGGCAGTACTTC.

The CDR3 protein is CASSLAGQDNQPQHF. The CDR3 coding sequence is TGCGCCAGCAGCTTGGCAGGTCAGGACAATCAGCCCCAGCATTTT. The chain has TRBV5-1 and TRBJ1-5; D unresolved. From germline, CDR1 is SGHRS and CDR2 YFSETQ. There are 15 residues in the CDR3. V was clipped by 0 bases and J by 3 bases, with 10 bases between them.

The V gene is TRBV6-6, the J gene TRBJ2-3; tentatively, D is TRBD2 (5 bases). Trimming left V 2 bases short and J 1 base short, with 10 bases between. The V gene's germline CDR1 is MNHNY and CDR2 SVGAGI (reference sequence). CDR3 length: 15 residues. The CDR3 DNA reads TGTGCCAGCAGTTACGGTCTAGCAGGCACAGATACGCAGTATTTT. Translating gives CASSYGLAGTDTQYF.

The chain is built from TRBV2 and TRBJ2-7; 7 bases are shared with TRBD1. Germline CDR1 SNHLY, CDR2 FYNNEI. This CDR3 region has 17 residues. V was clipped by 5 bases and J by 2 bases; unmatched bases: 15. The CDR3 nucleotides read TGTGCCAGCAGTAAAGTCGTTATCGGTGGGACAGCCTACGAGCAGTACTTC. This sequence encodes CASSKVVIGGTAYEQYF.

V usage is TRBV28 and J usage is TRBJ1-1; TRBD1 is a possible D gene (5 bases). Germline V gene lookup returns CDR1 MDHEN and CDR2 SYDVKM. The length of the CDR3 is 14 residues. V lost 1 base, J lost 4 bases, and 10 bases lay in between. CDR3 nucleotide sequence: TGTGCCAGCAGTTTATCAGTGGGGGGCACTGAAGCTTTCTTT. Translated, it gives CASSLSVGGTEAFF.

This chain connects TRBV7-9 to TRBJ1-3; D not resolved. The germline V and J ends were trimmed by 4 bases and 0 bases, with 13 bases remaining between them. CDR1 is SEHNR and CDR2 is FQNEAQ in the germline V gene (reference sequence). This CDR3 spans 16 amino acids. The DNA for the CDR3 is TGTGCCAGCAGCTCGGCGGATAGAGCCTCTGGAAACACCATATATTTT. Protein product: CASSSADRASGNTIYF. The whole variable domain, filled in from reference TRBV7-9 and TRBJ1-3, reads DTGVSQNPRHKITKRGQNVTFRCDPISEHNRLYWYRQTLGQGPEFLTYFQNEAQLEKSRLLSDRFSAERPKGSFSTLEIQRTEQGDSAMYLCASSSADRASGNTIYFGEGSWLTVV.

The rearrangement uses TRBV2 and TRBJ2-6; no reliable D call. The CDR3 sequence is 13 residues long. CDR1 is SNHLY, CDR2 FYNNEI, per germline. V was clipped by 8 bases and J by 1 base, with 6 bases between them. CDR3 protein: CASDSSGANVLTF. In DNA form, the CDR3 reads TGTGCCAGCGACTCATCTGGGGCCAACGTCCTGACTTTC.

This chain links TRBV27 with TRBJ1-2, with D possibly matching TRBD1 (6 bases). Germline V gene sequence: CDR1 MNHEY, CDR2 SMNVEV (reference sequence). V was cut by 6 bases and J by 3 bases, with 14 bases left in between. There are 14 residues in the CDR3. The CDR3 DNA follows: TGTGCCAGCAGACCCGTCAGGGGCGACTATGGCTACACCTTC. It is translated as CASRPVRGDYGYTF.

J is TRBJ2-2 and V is TRBV6-5; 10 bases match TRBD2. Looked up from germline, CDR1 is MNHEY and CDR2 is SVGAGI. This CDR3 spans 15 amino acids. Trimming took 4 bases from V and 6 from J; bases not matched to a gene: 5. CDR3 DNA sequence: TGTGCCAGCAGTTCCACTAGCGGGACCGCCGGGGAGCTGTTTTTT. Translation gives CASSSTSGTAGELFF.

There are a few counts of this clone. The rearrangement joins TRBV18 to TRBJ2-7; D not certain. The CDR3 contains 13 residues. Trimming stripped 5 bases from V and 0 bases from J, with 8 bases between. The V gene's germline CDR1 is KGHSH and CDR2 LQKENI. CDR3 coding DNA: TGTGCCAGCTCAATCCTCGGCTCCTACGAGCAGTACTTC. This sequence encodes CASSILGSYEQYF.